The T cell receptor (beta chain) under discussion was sequenced for a study of low-dose radiotherapy and immunotherapy resistance in tumors. Study summary: Cohort 1 received 0.5 Gy per fraction every 2 weeks, totaling 6.5 Gy.

There are many counts of this clonotype. cDNA synthesis used a TRAV/TRBV-specific primer set for both chains. TCR amplification used 20 to 25 PCR cycles, a constant-region primer and a V-primer adapter. A single record per CDR3 protein comes from TCRdb applying MiXCR to the reads. The sample records 30,000 or so distinct CDR3 sequences, 45% to 55% being singletons. Trimming left V 4 bases short and J 4 bases short, with 12 bases between. The germline V gene has CDR1 MNHEY and CDR2 SMNVEV (reference sequence). This CDR3 contains 14 residues. Time point here: after trial treatment. As for treatment: LDRT plus nivolumab, ipilimumab, low-dose cyclophosphamide and aspirin (RACIN trial). The study gave donors nivolumab, ipilimumab, aspirin, low-dose cyclophosphamide and low-dose radiotherapy. Patients deemed eligible presented with advanced solid tumors lacking tumor-infiltrating lymphocytes.

The source material was PBMCs, sampled after low-dose radiotherapy plus immunotherapy. This clonotype was obtained from a male donor with gallbladder cancer. The genes are TRBV27 and TRBJ2-3, with D possibly being TRBD1 (5 bases). CDR3 DNA: TGTGCCAGCAGTTCCCAGGGTTATGCAGATACGCAGTATTTT. This translates into CASSSQGYADTQYF.